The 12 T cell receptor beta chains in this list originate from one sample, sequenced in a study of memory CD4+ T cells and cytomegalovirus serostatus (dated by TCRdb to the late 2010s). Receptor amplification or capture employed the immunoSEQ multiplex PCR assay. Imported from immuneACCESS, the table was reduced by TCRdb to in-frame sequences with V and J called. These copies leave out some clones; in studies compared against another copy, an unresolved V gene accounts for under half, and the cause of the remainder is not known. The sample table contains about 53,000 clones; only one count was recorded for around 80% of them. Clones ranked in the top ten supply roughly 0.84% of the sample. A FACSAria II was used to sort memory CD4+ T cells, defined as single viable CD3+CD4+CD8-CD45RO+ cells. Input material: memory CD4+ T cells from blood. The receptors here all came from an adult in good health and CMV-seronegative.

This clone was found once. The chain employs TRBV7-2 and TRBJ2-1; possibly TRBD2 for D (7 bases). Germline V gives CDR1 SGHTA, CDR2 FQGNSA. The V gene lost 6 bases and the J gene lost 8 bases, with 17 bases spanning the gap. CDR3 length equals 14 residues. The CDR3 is CASSKEGGLDEQFF. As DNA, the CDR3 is TGTGCCAGCAGTAAAGAGGGGGGGCTGGATGAGCAGTTCTTC.

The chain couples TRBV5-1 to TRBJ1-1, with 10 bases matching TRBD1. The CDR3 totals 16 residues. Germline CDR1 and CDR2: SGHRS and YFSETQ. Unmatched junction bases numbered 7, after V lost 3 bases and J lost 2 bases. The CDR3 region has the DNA TGCGCCAGCAGCTCCGGGACAGGGGCTCCTAACACTGAAGCTTTCTTT. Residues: CASSSGTGAPNTEAFF. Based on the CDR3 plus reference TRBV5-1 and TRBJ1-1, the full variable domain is KAGVTQTPRYLIKTRGQQVTLSCSPISGHRSVSWYQQTPGQGLQFLFEYFSETQRNKGNFPGRFSGRQFSNSRSEMNVSTLELGDSALYLCASSSGTGAPNTEAFFGQGTRLTVV.

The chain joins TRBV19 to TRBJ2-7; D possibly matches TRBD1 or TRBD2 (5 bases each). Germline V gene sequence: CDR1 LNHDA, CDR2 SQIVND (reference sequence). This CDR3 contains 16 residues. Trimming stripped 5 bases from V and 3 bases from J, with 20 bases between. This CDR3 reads CASSHNPGTRSYEQYF. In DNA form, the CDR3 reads TGTGCCAGTAGTCACAACCCAGGGACCCGCAGCTACGAGCAGTACTTC.

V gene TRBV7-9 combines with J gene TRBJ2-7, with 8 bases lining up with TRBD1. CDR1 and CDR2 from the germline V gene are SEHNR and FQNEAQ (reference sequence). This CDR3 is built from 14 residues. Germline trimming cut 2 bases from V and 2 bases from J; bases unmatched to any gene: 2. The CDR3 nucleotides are TGTGCCAGCAGCTTATCCAGGGGGCCCTACGAGCAGTACTTC. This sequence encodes CASSLSRGPYEQYF.

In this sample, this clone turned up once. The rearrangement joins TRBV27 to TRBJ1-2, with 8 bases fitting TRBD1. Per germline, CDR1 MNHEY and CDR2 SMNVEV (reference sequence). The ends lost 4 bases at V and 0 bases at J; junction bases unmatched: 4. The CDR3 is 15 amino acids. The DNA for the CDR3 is TGTGCCAGCAGTTGGCAGGGGGCCACTAACTATGGCTACACCTTC. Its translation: CASSWQGATNYGYTF.

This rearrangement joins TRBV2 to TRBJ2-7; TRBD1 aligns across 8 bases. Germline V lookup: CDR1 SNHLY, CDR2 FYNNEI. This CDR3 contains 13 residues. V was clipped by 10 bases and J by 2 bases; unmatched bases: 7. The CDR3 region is CATTPTGAYEQYF. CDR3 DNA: TGTGCCACCACCCCGACAGGGGCCTACGAGCAGTACTTC.

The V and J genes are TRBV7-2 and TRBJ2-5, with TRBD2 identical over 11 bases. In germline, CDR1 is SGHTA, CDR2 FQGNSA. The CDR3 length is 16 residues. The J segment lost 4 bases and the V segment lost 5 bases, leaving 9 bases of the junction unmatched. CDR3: CASSPLASGGPETQYF. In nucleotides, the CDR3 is TGTGCCAGCAGCCCCCTAGCTAGCGGGGGGCCAGAGACCCAGTACTTC.

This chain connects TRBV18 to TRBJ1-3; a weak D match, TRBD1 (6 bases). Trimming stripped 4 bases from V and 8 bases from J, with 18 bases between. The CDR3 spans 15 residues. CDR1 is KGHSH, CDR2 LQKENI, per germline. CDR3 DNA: TGTGCCAGCTCACACTCGCAGGGGACCGCTGACACCATATATTTT. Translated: CASSHSQGTADTIYF.

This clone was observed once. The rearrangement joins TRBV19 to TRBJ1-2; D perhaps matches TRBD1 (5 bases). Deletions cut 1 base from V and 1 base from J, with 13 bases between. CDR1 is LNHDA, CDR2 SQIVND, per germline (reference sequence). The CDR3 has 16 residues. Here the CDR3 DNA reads TGTGCCAGTAGTATAGCTGGGGCAGGTAGTAACTATGGCTACACCTTC. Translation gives CASSIAGAGSNYGYTF. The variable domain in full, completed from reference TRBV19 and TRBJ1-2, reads DGGITQSPKYLFRKEGQNVTLSCEQNLNHDAMYWYRQDPGQGLRLIYYSQIVNDFQKGDIAEGYSVSREKKESFPLTVTSAQKNPTAFYLCASSIAGAGSNYGYTFGSGTRLTVV.

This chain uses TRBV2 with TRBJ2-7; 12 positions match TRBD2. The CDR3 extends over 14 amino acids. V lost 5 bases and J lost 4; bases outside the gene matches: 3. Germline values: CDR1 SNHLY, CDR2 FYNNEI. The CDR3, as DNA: TGTGCCAGCAGTTGGACTAGCGGGGAGTACGAGCAGTACTTC. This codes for CASSWTSGEYEQYF.

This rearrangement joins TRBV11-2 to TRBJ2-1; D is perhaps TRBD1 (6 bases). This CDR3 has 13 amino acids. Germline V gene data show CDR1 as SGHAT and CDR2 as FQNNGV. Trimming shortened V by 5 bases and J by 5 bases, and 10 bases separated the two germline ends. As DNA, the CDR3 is TGTGCCAGCAGCCTGACAGGAAACAATGAGCAGTTCTTC. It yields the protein CASSLTGNNEQFF. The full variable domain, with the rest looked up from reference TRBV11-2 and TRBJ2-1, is EAGVAQSPRYKIIEKRQSVAFWCNPISGHATLYWYQQILGQGPKLLIQFQNNGVVDDSQLPKDRFSAERLKGVDSTLKIQPAKLEDSAVYLCASSLTGNNEQFFGPGTRLTVL.

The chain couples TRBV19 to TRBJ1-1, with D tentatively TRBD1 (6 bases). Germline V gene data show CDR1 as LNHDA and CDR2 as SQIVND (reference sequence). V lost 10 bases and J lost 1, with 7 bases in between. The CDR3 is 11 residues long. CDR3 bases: TGTGCCACCAGGGGGAACACTGAAGCTTTCTTT. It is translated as CATRGNTEAFF.